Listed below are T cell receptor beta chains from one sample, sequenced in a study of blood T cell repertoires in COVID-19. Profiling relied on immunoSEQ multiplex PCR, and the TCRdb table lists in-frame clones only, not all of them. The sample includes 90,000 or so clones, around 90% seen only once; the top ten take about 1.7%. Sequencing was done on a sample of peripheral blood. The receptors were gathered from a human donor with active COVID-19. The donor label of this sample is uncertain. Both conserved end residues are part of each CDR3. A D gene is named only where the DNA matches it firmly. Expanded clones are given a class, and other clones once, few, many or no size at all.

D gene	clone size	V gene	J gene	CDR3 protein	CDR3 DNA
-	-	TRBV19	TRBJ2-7	CASSGSYEQYF	TGTGCCAGTTCGGGCTCCTACGAGCAGTACTTC
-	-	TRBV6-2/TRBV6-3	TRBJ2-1	CASSWVQAVYNEQFF	TGTGCCAGCAGTTGGGTACAGGCGGTATACAATGAGCAGTTCTTC
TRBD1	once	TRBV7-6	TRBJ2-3	CASSREGADTDTQYF	TGTGCCAGCAGCCGCGAGGGGGCGGACACAGATACGCAGTATTTT
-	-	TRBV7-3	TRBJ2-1	CASSLRSGSVNEQFF	TGTGCCAGCAGCTTAAGAAGTGGGAGCGTGAATGAGCAGTTCTTC
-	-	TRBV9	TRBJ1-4	CASSVGPGSDEKLFF	TGTGCCAGCAGCGTAGGACCCGGGTCTGATGAAAAACTGTTTTTT
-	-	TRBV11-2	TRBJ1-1	CASSPNRVHTEAFF	TGTGCCAGCAGCCCGAACAGGGTACACACTGAAGCTTTCTTT
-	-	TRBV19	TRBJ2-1	CASSMVEWGGAPREQFF	TGTGCCAGTAGTATGGTGGAGTGGGGGGGGGCACCCCGGGAGCAGTTCTTC
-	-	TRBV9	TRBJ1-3	CASSVEGQLRSGNTIYF	TGTGCCAGCAGCGTAGAAGGACAGCTACGCTCTGGAAACACCATATATTTT
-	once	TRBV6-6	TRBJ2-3	CASSYSGADTQYF	TGTGCCAGCAGTTACTCGGGGGCGGATACGCAGTATTTT
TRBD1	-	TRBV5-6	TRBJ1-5	CASSFQGAKPQHF	TGTGCCAGCAGCTTTCAGGGGGCGAAGCCCCAGCATTTT
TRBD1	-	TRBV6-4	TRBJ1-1	CASSPTGVNTEAFF	TGTGCCAGCAGCCCGACAGGGGTGAACACTGAAGCTTTCTTT
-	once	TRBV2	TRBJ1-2	CASGEPRGYGYTF	TGTGCCAGCGGGGAGCCCCGAGGCTATGGCTACACCTTC
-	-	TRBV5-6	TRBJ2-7	CASSLQGPKYYEQYF	TGTGCCAGCAGCTTACAGGGTCCTAAGTACTACGAGCAGTACTTC
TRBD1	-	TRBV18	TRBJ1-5	CASSAMGQAMNQPQHF	TGTGCCAGCTCAGCAATGGGACAGGCTATGAATCAGCCCCAGCATTTT
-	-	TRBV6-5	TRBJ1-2	CASRRGLGSYGYTF	TGTGCCAGCAGACGCGGGTTGGGAAGCTATGGCTACACCTTC
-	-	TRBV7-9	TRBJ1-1	CASSLPQGGTEAFF	TGTGCCAGCAGCTTACCCCAGGGTGGCACTGAAGCTTTCTTT
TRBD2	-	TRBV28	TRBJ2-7	CASSKALAGVFEQYF	TGTGCCAGCAGTAAAGCGCTAGCGGGGGTTTTCGAGCAGTACTTC
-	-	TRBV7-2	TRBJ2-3	CASSLTPADTQYF	TGTGCCAGCAGCCTTACTCCGGCAGATACGCAGTATTTT
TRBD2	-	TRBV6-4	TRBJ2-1	CASSRRTSWKVF	TGTGCCAGCAGCAGACGGACTAGCTGGAAAGTCTTC
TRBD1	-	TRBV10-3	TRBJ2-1	CAISPGTADNEQFF	TGTGCCATCAGTCCCGGGACAGCCGACAATGAGCAGTTCTTC
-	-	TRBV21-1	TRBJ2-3	CASSTATGGYGTDTQYF	TGTGCCAGCAGCACTGCTACAGGGGGATATGGAACAGATACGCAGTATTTT
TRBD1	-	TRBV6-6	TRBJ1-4	CASSYTQGYGEKLFF	TGTGCCAGCAGTTACACACAGGGGTACGGTGAAAAACTGTTTTTT
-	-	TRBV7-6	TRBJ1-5	CASSLARVNQPQHF	TGTGCCAGCAGCTTAGCGAGGGTAAATCAGCCCCAGCATTTT
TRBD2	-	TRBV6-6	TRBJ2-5	CASSYSASGRETQYF	TGTGCCAGCAGTTACTCGGCTAGCGGGAGGGAGACCCAGTACTTC
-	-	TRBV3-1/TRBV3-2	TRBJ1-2	CASSALSNYGYTF	TGTGCCAGCAGCGCGCTTTCTAACTATGGCTACACCTTC
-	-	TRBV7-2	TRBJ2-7	CASSLMGAGRKNEQYF	TGTGCCAGCAGCTTGATGGGAGCGGGCCGCAAGAATGAGCAGTACTTC
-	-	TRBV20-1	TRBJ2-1	CSALYNEQFF	TGCAGTGCGCTATACAATGAGCAGTTCTTC
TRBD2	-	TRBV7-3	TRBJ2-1	CASSPSGGGGLNEQFF	TGTGCCAGCAGCCCCTCGGGGGGCGGGGGGTTAAATGAGCAGTTCTTC
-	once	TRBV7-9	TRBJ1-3	CASSWRGRGEGNTIYF	TGTGCCAGCAGCTGGAGGGGTCGGGGGGAAGGAAACACCATATATTTT
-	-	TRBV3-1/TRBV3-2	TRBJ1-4	CASSQVSLLAGEKLFF	TGTGCCAGCAGCCAAGTTTCGCTGCTAGCTGGTGAAAAACTGTTTTTT
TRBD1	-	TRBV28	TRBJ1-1	CATGDWDSDAEAFF	TGTGCCACTGGAGACTGGGACAGCGACGCTGAAGCTTTCTTT
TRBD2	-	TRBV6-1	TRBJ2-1	CASSEWWRGGREEQFF	TGTGCCAGCAGTGAATGGTGGCGGGGGGGCCGTGAGGAGCAGTTCTTC
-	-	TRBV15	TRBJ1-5	CATSRDNRQGGGSNQPQHF	TGTGCCACCAGCAGAGATAATCGGCAGGGAGGGGGTAGCAATCAGCCCCAGCATTTT
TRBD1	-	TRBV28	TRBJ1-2	CASRETGGLTYGYTF	TGTGCCAGCAGAGAGACAGGGGGCTTGACCTATGGCTACACCTTC
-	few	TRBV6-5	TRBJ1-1	CASSLPGANTEAFF	TGTGCCAGCAGCCTACCGGGTGCGAACACTGAAGCTTTCTTT
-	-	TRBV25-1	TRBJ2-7	CASSELYRAGEQYF	TGTGCCAGCAGTGAATTATACAGGGCCGGCGAGCAGTACTTC
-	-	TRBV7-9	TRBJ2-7	CASSLEPEYEQYF	TGTGCCAGCAGCTTAGAACCCGAGTACGAGCAGTACTTC
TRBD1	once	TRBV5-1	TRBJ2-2	CASSSWDSNTGELFF	TGCGCCAGCAGCTCCTGGGACAGTAACACCGGGGAGCTGTTTTTT
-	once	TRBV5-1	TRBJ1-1	CASSGGQRNTEAFF	TGCGCCAGCAGCGGTGGACAGCGGAACACTGAAGCTTTCTTT
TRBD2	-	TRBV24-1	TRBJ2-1	CATSDLRSGGASNEQFF	TGTGCCACCAGTGACCTCCGTAGCGGGGGGGCGAGTAATGAGCAGTTCTTC